This T cell receptor (beta chain) was identified in a study of beta chain features in type 1 diabetes. About the research overall: Patients did not differ from healthy donors in age, gender or cell yield. General study results and limits: Type 1 diabetes patients had moderately but significantly shorter TCRB CDR3s in all four CD4+ subsets. A possible short-template PCR bias applies equally to patients and controls. Small HLA sub-analyses could not settle whether HLA shapes TCRB rearrangement.

This clone was detected only a few times. Its antigen is undetermined. Every bit of the isolated RNA underwent reverse transcription, so sequencing read expressed TCRB transcripts. Generated by immunoSEQ multiplex PCR, the TCRdb table keeps only in-frame clones and is missing some. The sample has more than 100,000 clones, roughly 15% seen once. V trimming: 1 base; J trimming: 4 bases; junction bases outside the gene matches: 6. This CDR3 is 15 amino acids long. In germline, CDR1 is SGHTA, CDR2 FQGNSA. The sequence came from a young man with type 1 diabetes. The V call is TRBV7-2, the J call TRBJ1-1; TRBD1 matches 7 bases. The sequenced sample was central memory CD4+ T cells from blood. The CDR3 region is CASSLEQGFSTEAFF. Written as DNA, the CDR3 is TGTGCCAGCAGCTTAGAACAGGGGTTTAGCACTGAAGCTTTCTTT.